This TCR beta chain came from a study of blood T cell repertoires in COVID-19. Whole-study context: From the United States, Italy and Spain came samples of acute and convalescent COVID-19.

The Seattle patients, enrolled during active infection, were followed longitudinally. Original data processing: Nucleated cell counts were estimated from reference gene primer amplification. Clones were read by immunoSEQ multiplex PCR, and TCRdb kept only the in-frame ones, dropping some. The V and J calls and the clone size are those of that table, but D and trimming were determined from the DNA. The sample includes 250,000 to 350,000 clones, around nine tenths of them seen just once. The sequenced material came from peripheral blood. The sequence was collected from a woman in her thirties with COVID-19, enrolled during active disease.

CDR3 DNA: TGCGCCAGCAGCTTGAGAGGGAGGGCAACAGATACGCAGTATTTT. It translates to CASSLRGRATDTQYF. This chain uses TRBV5-1 with TRBJ2-3; TRBD2 matches 7 bases. CDR1 SGHRS and CDR2 YFSETQ come from the germline V gene. This CDR3 comprises 15 residues. V trimming: 1 base; J trimming: 3 bases; junction bases outside the gene matches: 5.